The entry below describes one T cell receptor (beta chain). Using its own MiXCR run on the 5' RACE reads, TCRdb lists one record per CDR3 protein. The repertoire holds 400,000 to 500,000 distinct CDR3 sequences, less than 25% seen once, with 7.5% to 10% in the top ten. The V end lost 8 bases, the J end lost 5 bases, and 15 bases lay between the germline ends. The CDR3 loop spans 13 amino acids. The data stem from a study of T-cell memory formation after mild COVID-19. The J gene is TRBJ1-2, the V gene TRBV12-3 or TRBV12-4; D not certain. This clonotype was sampled from an adult woman who had mild COVID-19 (a few samples of this study predate the infection). Cell type and time point are not known. The sequenced material came from PBMCs or a T cell subset sorted from them (not recorded which). The CDR3 coding sequence is TGTGCCAGCTGTACCTCCGCCGGGTATGGCTACACCTTC. Amino acids: CASCTSAGYGYTF.